Listed here are 27 T cell receptor beta chains from one sample, sequenced in a study of blood T cell repertoires in COVID-19. Repertoires were generated with immunoSEQ multiplex PCR, while TCRdb's copy carries only in-frame clones and drops some. The sample lists fewer than 300,000 clones, roughly 84% occurring once. Input material: peripheral blood. These receptors all come from a woman in her late teens or twenties with acute or convalescent COVID-19.

The chain employs TRBV6-5 and TRBJ2-7; possibly TRBD2 for D (5 bases). The CDR3 contains 15 residues. The V gene lost 2 bases and the J gene lost 3 bases, with 14 bases spanning the gap. The germline V gene has CDR1 MNHEY and CDR2 SVGAGI. CDR3 sequence reads: CASSYSLSGGYEQYF. The CDR3 nucleotides read TGTGCCAGCAGTTACAGCCTCAGCGGAGGCTACGAGCAGTACTTC.

The chain links TRBV29-1 to TRBJ2-3; the D is unclear. Germline V lookup: CDR1 SQVTM, CDR2 ANQGSEA. CDR3 length: 12 residues. The V end lost 8 bases, the J end lost 5 bases, and 14 bases lay between the germline ends. CDR3 DNA: TGCAGCCCGAGGCCGGTGGAAGATACGCAGTATTTT. Protein product: CSPRPVEDTQYF.

V gene TRBV18 combines with J gene TRBJ2-7; D may be TRBD1 (6 bases). The V end lost 1 base, the J end lost 6 bases, and 16 bases lay between the germline ends. From germline, CDR1 is KGHSH and CDR2 LQKENI. The CDR3 has 15 amino acids. CDR3 DNA sequence: TGTGCCAGCTCACCACAATTAGGGGGTCCCGGCGAGCAGTACTTC. It translates to CASSPQLGGPGEQYF.

This chain links TRBV23-1 with TRBJ2-1; D may be TRBD2 (5 bases). TRBV23-1 is designated an ORF whose function remains uncertain. The CDR3 has 19 amino acids. V was shortened by 3 bases and J by 2 bases, with 23 bases between the two germline ends. The DNA for the CDR3 is TGCGCCAGCAGTCACGGTGGGAGTCCTCTCTCCCGGCCCTACAATGAGCAGTTCTTC. Translated: CASSHGGSPLSRPYNEQFF.

A few counts support this clone. The chain carries TRBV5-4 and TRBJ2-2; D might be TRBD1 (6 bases). V was shortened by 1 base and J by 4 bases, with 14 bases between the two germline ends. Germline V CDR1 and CDR2: SGHNT, YYREEE (reference sequence). This CDR3 region has 16 residues. The CDR3 DNA reads as TGTGCCAGCAGCTTGTCCCCCAGGGGTAGCACCGGGGAGCTGTTTTTT. It is translated as CASSLSPRGSTGELFF. Full variable domain (remainder filled in from reference TRBV5-4 and TRBJ2-2): ETGVTQSPTHLIKTRGQQVTLRCSSQSGHNTVSWYQQALGQGPQFIFQYYREEENGRGNFPPRFSGLQFPNYSSELNVNALELDDSALYLCASSLSPRGSTGELFFGEGSRLTVL.

This clone has only one observation. The chain is built from TRBV30 and TRBJ2-7; TRBD1 matches 7 bases. CDR1 is GTSNPN, CDR2 SVGIG, per germline (reference sequence). This CDR3 has 15 residues. Trimming at V came to 1 base and at J to 4 bases, leaving 10 bases not matched to a gene. Written as DNA, the CDR3 is TGTGCCTGGAGTGCATTTCCGGGACAGTCATACGAGCAGTACTTC. Protein product: CAWSAFPGQSYEQYF.

This chain joins TRBV25-1 and TRBJ1-4; 9 nucleotides agree with TRBD1. CDR1 and CDR2 from the germline V gene are MGHDK and SYGVNS. The CDR3 is 18 amino acids. J lost 7 bases, V lost 2 bases, and 14 bases had no gene match. CDR3 sequence reads: CASSEPMLDRGLPEKLFF. The CDR3 DNA follows: TGTGCCAGCAGTGAACCAATGCTGGACAGGGGTTTGCCTGAAAAACTGTTTTTT. Full variable domain (remainder filled in from reference TRBV25-1 and TRBJ1-4): EADIYQTPRYLVIGTGKKITLECSQTMGHDKMYWYQQDPGMELHLIHYSYGVNSTEKGDLSSESTVSRIRTEHFPLTLESARPSHTSQYLCASSEPMLDRGLPEKLFFGSGTQLSVL.

V gene TRBV27 combines with J gene TRBJ2-1; possible D gene TRBD1, 6 bases. The V gene lost 5 bases and the J gene lost 2 bases, with 10 bases spanning the gap. Germline V gives CDR1 MNHEY, CDR2 SMNVEV (reference sequence). The CDR3 length is 14 residues. CDR3 loop: CASSTGTTYNEQFF. CDR3 DNA: TGTGCCAGCAGTACCGGGACAACCTACAATGAGCAGTTCTTC.

The rearrangement joins TRBV6-2 or TRBV6-3 to TRBJ2-4, with TRBD1 as a possible D gene (6 bases). CDR1 and CDR2 from the germline V gene are MNHEY and SVGEGT. This CDR3 contains 15 residues. Trimming took off 3 bases at V and 0 bases at J, with 9 bases between the two ends. The CDR3 DNA is TGTGCCAGCAGTTATCCAGGGGAAGCCAAAAACATTCAGTACTTC. Amino acid sequence: CASSYPGEAKNIQYF.

The V and J genes are TRBV28 and TRBJ1-1; 10 bases match TRBD1. The germline V gene encodes CDR1 MDHEN and CDR2 SYDVKM. The length of the CDR3 is 14 residues. The V and J ends lost 6 bases and 8 bases, in that order; junction bases with no gene match: 9. The CDR3 DNA sequence: TGTGCCAGCAGCATGGACAGGGGGTACGCCGAAGCTTTCTTT. This sequence encodes CASSMDRGYAEAFF.

This clone has a handful of counts. The chain recombines TRBV19 with TRBJ2-3; a possible D gene is TRBD2 (6 bases). This CDR3 is 17 amino acids long. CDR1 LNHDA and CDR2 SQIVND come from the germline V gene (reference sequence). Trimming removed 3 bases at V and 2 bases at J, with 18 bases between. CDR3 amino acids: CASSMRMVAGPTDTQYF. The DNA for the CDR3 is TGTGCCAGTAGTATGAGGATGGTGGCGGGGCCCACAGATACGCAGTATTTT.

This clone was counted between two and nine times. The rearrangement joins TRBV28 to TRBJ1-6; possibly TRBD1 for D (5 bases). In germline, CDR1 is MDHEN, CDR2 SYDVKM. V shed 2 bases and J shed 9 bases, with 17 bases lying between them. The CDR3 length is 16 residues. Here the CDR3 DNA reads TGTGCCAGCAGTTTAATCGGGGGGGTTTTGGGTTCACCCCTCCACTTT. Its protein is CASSLIGGVLGSPLHF.

The V call is TRBV19, the J call TRBJ2-7; D gene uncertain. The V end was cut by 6 bases, the J end by 3 bases, with 12 bases between. The CDR3 runs 13 residues. The germline V gene encodes CDR1 LNHDA and CDR2 SQIVND (reference sequence). The DNA for the CDR3 is TGTGCCAGTAGCCCCCGGCCGGGCTACGAGCAGTACTTC. As protein: CASSPRPGYEQYF. The complete variable domain, with remaining parts taken from reference TRBV19 and TRBJ2-7, reads DGGITQSPKYLFRKEGQNVTLSCEQNLNHDAMYWYRQDPGQGLRLIYYSQIVNDFQKGDIAEGYSVSREKKESFPLTVTSAQKNPTAFYLCASSPRPGYEQYFGPGTRLTVT.

This rearrangement joins TRBV15 to TRBJ1-5; D might be TRBD1 (5 bases). V was pared by 5 bases and J by 1 base, with 18 bases between. The germline V gene has CDR1 LNHNV and CDR2 YYDKDF (reference sequence). The CDR3 totals 17 residues. The CDR3 nucleotides read TGTGCCACCAGCGAACCTGGAGGGACGGAGAGCAATCAGCCCCAGCATTTT. Translation: CATSEPGGTESNQPQHF.

This sequence joins TRBV27 and TRBJ1-2; tentative D call: TRBD1 (6 bases). The CDR3 loop spans 14 amino acids. CDR1 and CDR2 (germline): MNHEY, SMNVEV (reference sequence). V lost 5 bases to trimming and J lost 0 bases, with 10 bases between them. CDR3 residues: CASSDRRANYGYTF. DNA of the CDR3: TGTGCCAGCAGTGACAGGCGAGCTAACTATGGCTACACCTTC.

The chain recombines TRBV19 with TRBJ2-1; D is possibly TRBD2 (6 bases). Germline values: CDR1 LNHDA, CDR2 SQIVND (reference sequence). Trimming took off 5 bases at V and 8 bases at J, with 16 bases between the two ends. The CDR3 is 14 amino acids. In DNA form, the CDR3 reads TGTGCCAGTAGTTGGTCAGGAGGGAAGGATGAGCAGTTCTTC. This translates into CASSWSGGKDEQFF.

The rearrangement uses TRBV5-5 and TRBJ2-3; possible D gene TRBD2, 6 bases. Trimming removed 3 bases from V and 10 bases from J, with 12 bases in between. This CDR3 region has 12 residues. CDR1 and CDR2 from the germline V gene are SGHKS and YYEKEE (reference sequence). The CDR3 nucleotides are TGTGCCAGCAGCTCCCGGGACTCATCGCAGTATTTT. Amino acid sequence: CASSSRDSSQYF.

The V call is TRBV9, the J call TRBJ2-3; 9 positions agree with TRBD1. With 0 bases clipped from V and 6 bases from J, the junction kept 8 bases outside the gene matches. The CDR3 has 16 residues. The germline V gene has CDR1 SGDLS and CDR2 YYNGEE. The CDR3 coding sequence is TGTGCCAGCAGCGTAGAAGGGACAGGGTTGCTTGATACGCAGTATTTT. Encoded protein: CASSVEGTGLLDTQYF.

V is TRBV6-2 or TRBV6-3 and J is TRBJ2-7, with D possibly TRBD1 on 7 matching bases. The V gene lost 5 bases and the J gene lost 5 bases, with 19 bases spanning the gap. Germline CDR1 reads MNHEY; CDR2 reads SVGEGT. This CDR3 is built from 15 residues. The CDR3 spells CASSKAAGGRNEQYF. Written as DNA, the CDR3 is TGTGCCAGCAGTAAAGCGGCAGGGGGGAGGAACGAGCAGTACTTC.

The chain is built from TRBV27 and TRBJ2-7; 8 bases map to TRBD2. Unmatched junction bases numbered 9, after V lost 4 bases and J lost 4 bases. Germline CDR1 and CDR2: MNHEY and SMNVEV (reference sequence). CDR3 length equals 15 residues. CDR3 residues: CASSSPGSGNYEQYF. CDR3 DNA: TGTGCCAGCAGTTCACCGGGTAGCGGGAATTACGAGCAGTACTTC.

The gene calls are TRBV21-1 and TRBJ2-1; the table assigns TRBD1, which was not confirmed against the DNA. TRBV21-1 is reported as a pseudogene. This CDR3 region has 16 residues. CDR3 protein: CASSKNLGPRYNEQFF. CDR3 nucleotide sequence: TGTGCCAGCAGCAAGAATTTGGGGCCCCGATACAATGAGCAGTTCTTC.

This chain connects TRBV5-8 to TRBJ1-4; a possible D gene is TRBD1 (6 bases). The CDR3 covers 15 residues. V was clipped by 3 bases and J by 8 bases, with 17 bases between them. Looked up from germline, CDR1 is SGHTS and CDR2 is YDEGEE. The CDR3 DNA sequence: TGTGCCAGCAGCTCCTGGGGGCACGGGCAGGAAAAACTGTTTTTT. Translation: CASSSWGHGQEKLFF.

The V call is TRBV9, the J call TRBJ2-3, with TRBD2 as a possible D gene (7 bases). Trimming left V 4 bases short and J 2 bases short, with 14 bases between. CDR1 and CDR2 from the germline V gene are SGDLS and YYNGEE. There are 15 residues in the CDR3. The CDR3 reads CASSRGAGTTDTQYF. The CDR3 DNA is TGTGCCAGCAGCCGGGGGGCGGGGACCACAGATACGCAGTATTTT.

The chain uses TRBV5-1 and TRBJ2-3; 7 bases match TRBD2. The CDR3 is 16 residues long. The germline V gene has CDR1 SGHRS and CDR2 YFSETQ. Unmatched junction bases numbered 6, after V lost 0 bases and J lost 2 bases. For the CDR3, the DNA is TGCGCCAGCAGCTTGGGGGCCGGGAGGCTCACAGATACGCAGTATTTT. Protein: CASSLGAGRLTDTQYF.

The chain combines TRBV27 with TRBJ2-5; maybe TRBD1 (5 bases). The CDR3 length is 14 residues. Per germline, CDR1 MNHEY and CDR2 SMNVEV (reference sequence). The V end was cut by 3 bases, the J end by 0 bases, with 8 bases between. CDR3 sequence: CASSLGQNQETQYF. The CDR3 DNA follows: TGTGCCAGCAGTTTGGGGCAGAACCAAGAGACCCAGTACTTC.

The rearrangement uses TRBV6-6 and TRBJ1-2, with 8 nucleotides matching TRBD1. The CDR3 totals 15 residues. The J segment lost 4 bases and the V segment lost 5 bases, leaving 9 bases of the junction unmatched. In germline, CDR1 is MNHNY, CDR2 SVGAGI (reference sequence). The CDR3: CASSPYLDRAYGYTF. CDR3 in DNA: TGTGCCAGCAGTCCCTACTTGGACAGGGCCTATGGCTACACCTTC.

The chain uses TRBV28 and TRBJ2-7; TRBD1 matches 8 bases. This CDR3 spans 15 amino acids. J lost 7 bases, V lost 8 bases, and 16 bases had no gene match. CDR1 is MDHEN and CDR2 is SYDVKM in the germline V gene. The CDR3 coding sequence is TGTGCCAGCCCTCTGGATACAGGGGGATTGAGGGAGCAGTACTTC. Translated: CASPLDTGGLREQYF. The full variable domain, completed using reference TRBV28 and TRBJ2-7, is DVKVTQSSRYLVKRTGEKVFLECVQDMDHENMFWYRQDPGLGLRLIYFSYDVKMKEKGDIPEGYSVSREKKERFSLILESASTNQTSMYLCASPLDTGGLREQYFGPGTRLTVT.